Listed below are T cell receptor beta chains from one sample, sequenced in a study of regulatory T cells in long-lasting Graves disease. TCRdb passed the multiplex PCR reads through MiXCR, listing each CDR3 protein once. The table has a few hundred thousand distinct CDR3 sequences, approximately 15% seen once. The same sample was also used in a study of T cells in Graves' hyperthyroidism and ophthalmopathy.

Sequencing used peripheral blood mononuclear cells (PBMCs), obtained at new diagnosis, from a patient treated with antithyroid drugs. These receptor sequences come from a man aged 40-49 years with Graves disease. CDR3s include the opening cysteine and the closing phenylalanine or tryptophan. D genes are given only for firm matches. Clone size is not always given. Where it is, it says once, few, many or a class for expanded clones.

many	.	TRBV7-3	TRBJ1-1	TGTGCCAGCAGCTTCACCCGGGACACTGAAGCTTTCTTT	CASSFTRDTEAFF
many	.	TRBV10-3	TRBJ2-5	TGTGCCATCAGTGTCGGAGAGACCCAGTACTTC	CAISVGETQYF
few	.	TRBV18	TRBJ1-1	TGTGCCAGCTCACCACCGGGTAGATACGGTGAAGCTTTCTTT	CASSPPGRYGEAFF
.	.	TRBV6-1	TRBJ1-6	TGTGCCAGCAGTAGTGATAGGAATTCACCCCTCCACTTT	CASSSDRNSPLHF
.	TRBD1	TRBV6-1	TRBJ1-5	TGTGCCAGCAGTCGACAGGGGCGCGCTGATCAGCCCCAGCATTTT	CASSRQGRADQPQHF
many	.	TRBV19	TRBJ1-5	TGTGCCAGTAGTATAGGTCCGCGAGGACAGCCCCAGCATTTT	CASSIGPRGQPQHF
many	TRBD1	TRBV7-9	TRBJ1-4	TGTGCCAGCAGGCGACAGGGGGCGAACGAAAAACTGTTTTTT	CASRRQGANEKLFF
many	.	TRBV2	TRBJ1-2	TGTGCCAGCAGTATGGACGTAGCTGGCTACACCTTC	CASSMDVAGYTF
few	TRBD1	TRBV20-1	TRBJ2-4	TGCAGTGCTACACAGGGGCTTACCAAAAACATTCAGTACTTC	CSATQGLTKNIQYF
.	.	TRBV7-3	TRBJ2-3	TGTGCCAGCAGCTCGTCGAGGGGGGCAGATACGCAGTATTTT	CASSSSRGADTQYF